This T cell receptor (beta chain) originates from a study of blood T cell repertoires in COVID-19 (dated by TCRdb to about 2020). Context from the whole study: The collaborator samples originated in the United States, Italy and Spain and spanned the acute and convalescent phases of COVID-19. The prospective study material was composed of cDNA or gDNA derived from T cells, B-cell-depleted T cells, or PBMCs. Deeply sampled blood TCRbeta repertoires from subjects exposed to, actively infected with, or recovered from COVID-19 were included in the dataset. A freely available public database, intended as a resource for researchers studying the immune response to SARS-CoV-2, is where the repertoires were released. Samples came from the ongoing ImmuneRACE study (first 160 participants) plus 1,254 subjects from 6 global collaborators. Nearly every sample came with metadata listing a de-identified subject ID, COVID-19 status, age in years and sex. Where available, HLA class I and class II types were taken from metadata supplied by the sample provider and were not determined by assay-based typing.

Worth noting for this clone: Its antigen target is currently unknown. The sample holds no much larger clone one base away, and base qualities are not on file.

Study-wide conclusions, independent of this receptor: Clinical and demographic metadata were provided uncurated, with the amount varying by source and participant.

One collaborating source in Seattle enrolled patients while the patients were actively infected and followed the patients over time throughout the course of disease. Collaborating institutions collected whole blood in K2EDTA tubes following their own protocols. For TCRbeta analysis, collaborators shipped samples in one of three forms: frozen whole blood, isolated PBMCs, or DNA extracted from either of those sample types. TCRbeta CDR3 regions were amplified from genomic DNA using the immunoSEQ Assay, a bias-controlled multiplex PCR. The study's processing was this. The number of nucleated cells in each sample was estimated from the amplification of reference gene primers within the assay. To quantify the absolute abundance of each unique TCRbeta CDR3 rearrangement, sequence reads were collapsed and filtered. For each sample, productive Simpson clonality was calculated as the square root of Simpson's diversity index across productive rearrangements. TCRdb re-hosts the immuneACCESS table, in-frame sequences only. Its copies lack some clones; in the studies checked, an unresolved V gene accounts for under half of them, and the cause for the rest is not known. V and J calls plus clone size are reproduced from that table; the DNA served to infer D and trimming. The sample records about 200,000 clones, approximately 91% of which are singletons. 18% of the sample belongs to the ten largest clones.

The sequence was collected from a man aged 45-60 years with COVID-19, enrolled during active disease. Sequencing used peripheral blood.

The DNA is TGTGCCACCAGCAGGGGACTCCAAGAGACCCAGTACTTC. This yields the protein CATSRGLQETQYF. The V gene is TRBV15 and the J gene is TRBJ2-5; TRBD2 is possibly the D segment (6 matching bases). The germline V gene (reference sequence) gives CDR1 as LNHNV and CDR2 as YYDKDF. The cysteine opens and the phenylalanine closes a CDR3 of 13 amino acids. CDR3 DNA is the only sequence kept; it has 39 bases, read in frame from the first base. V loses 3 bases, J loses 1 base, and the germline ends lie 6 bases apart. Extended through the reference TRBV15 and TRBJ2-5 proteins, this CDR3 yields the full variable domain: DAMVIQNPRYQVTQFGKPVTLSCSQTLNHNVMYWYQQKSSQAPKLLFHYYDKDFNNEADTPDNFQSRRPNTSFCFLDIRSPGLGDTAMYLCATSRGLQETQYFGPGTRLLVL.